This T cell receptor (beta chain) appears in the sequencing data of a study of cytomegalovirus exposure and HLA in healthy donors. PCR employed 60 Vbeta and 13 Jbeta primers. Libraries were prepared by immunoSEQ multiplex PCR; TCRdb keeps only in-frame clonotypes and omits some of them. The sample lists more than 70,000 clones; over 75% were seen once. This clone was seen just once. Per the germline V gene, CDR1 is SGHVS and CDR2 is FQNEAQ. CDR3 length equals 12 residues. The V gene end was trimmed by 5 bases and the J gene end by 12 bases; junction bases not matched to a gene: 8. Sequencing was performed on PBMCs. The V gene is TRBV7-8, the J gene TRBJ1-2, with 8 nucleotides matching TRBD1. This clonotype was sampled from a man aged 25-45 years in good health and CMV-seropositive. CDR3 in amino acids: CASSARTGSNTF. The CDR3 DNA reads TGTGCCAGCAGCGCCCGGACAGGGAGTAACACCTTC.